These 9 T cell receptor beta chains were sequenced from one sample in a study of blood T cell repertoires in COVID-19. The assay was immunoSEQ multiplex PCR, and TCRdb's table has in-frame clones only and misses some. Of tens of thousands of clones in the sample, 75% to 90% are singletons; the top ten hold about 15%. Sequenced sample: peripheral blood. Receptors were obtained from a woman aged 80 or older with active or convalescent COVID-19.

The V and J genes are TRBV4-3 and TRBJ1-1; TRBD1 matches at 7 bases. V was pared by 0 bases and J by 0 bases, with 7 bases of the junction left unmatched. CDR1 is LGHNA, CDR2 YSLEER, per germline. The CDR3 covers 17 residues. This chain's CDR3 is CASSQDSSGTVNTEAFF. The CDR3 nucleotides read TGCGCCAGCAGCCAAGATTCGTCCGGGACAGTGAACACTGAAGCTTTCTTT.

This chain links TRBV10-2 with TRBJ1-2; the match to TRBD1 covers 10 bases. V was clipped by 9 bases and J by 6 bases; unmatched bases: 10. The V gene's germline CDR1 is WSHSY and CDR2 SAAADI. The CDR3 totals 14 residues. The CDR3 region is CASAGTGEENGYTF. The DNA for the CDR3 is TGCGCCAGTGCCGGGACAGGGGAGGAAAATGGCTACACCTTC.

The rearrangement links TRBV7-9 to TRBJ1-2; D might be TRBD1 (6 bases). Germline V gives CDR1 SEHNR, CDR2 FQNEAQ (reference sequence). V lost 5 bases, J lost 4 bases, and 17 bases lay in between. The CDR3 consists of 15 residues. The CDR3 spells CASSTETGQFYGYTF. The CDR3 region has the DNA TGTGCCAGCAGCACGGAGACCGGACAGTTCTATGGCTACACCTTC.

V and J are TRBV4-1 and TRBJ2-3; 10 nucleotides align to TRBD2. V was pared by 4 bases and J by 2 bases, with 6 bases of the junction left unmatched. The CDR3 is 16 amino acids. Per germline, CDR1 MGHRA and CDR2 YSYEKL. The CDR3 spells CASSPLAGDPTDTQYF. CDR3 DNA: TGCGCCAGCAGCCCTCTAGCGGGGGACCCCACAGATACGCAGTATTTT.

The chain has TRBV4-3 and TRBJ1-2, with D hard to call. The CDR3 runs 13 residues. CDR1 is LGHNA, CDR2 YSLEER, per germline. Trimming stripped 4 bases from V and 3 bases from J, with 9 bases between. DNA of the CDR3: TGCGCCAGCAGCCCCGGGTACGACTATGGCTACACCTTC. Its translation: CASSPGYDYGYTF.

The chain recombines TRBV18 with TRBJ2-1; a possible D gene is TRBD2 (6 bases). The germline CDR1 and CDR2 sequences are KGHSH and LQKENI. The CDR3 has 15 residues. Trimming stripped 9 bases from V and 4 bases from J, with 19 bases between. This chain's CDR3 is CASCVGTGAYNEQFF. CDR3 in DNA: TGTGCCAGTTGTGTGGGGACGGGAGCGTACAATGAGCAGTTCTTC.

This clone was observed a handful of times. The chain uses TRBV19 and TRBJ1-3, with D perhaps matching TRBD1 (6 bases). The CDR3 contains 15 residues. The V gene lost 7 bases and the J gene lost 3 bases, with 16 bases spanning the gap. Germline CDR1 reads LNHDA; CDR2 reads SQIVND (reference sequence). CDR3 protein: CASTASGTFGNTIYF. CDR3 nucleotide sequence: TGTGCCAGTACCGCCTCCGGGACATTTGGAAACACCATATATTTT.

The chain combines TRBV5-1 with TRBJ2-1; D is possibly TRBD1 (5 bases). Germline V lookup: CDR1 SGHRS, CDR2 YFSETQ. Trimming cost V 3 bases and J 9 bases, with 10 bases left between them. This CDR3 is 12 amino acids long. In DNA form, the CDR3 reads TGCGCCAGCAGCTCAGGGCTGGCTGAGCAGTTCTTC. This encodes CASSSGLAEQFF. Supplemented by reference TRBV5-1 and TRBJ2-1, the full variable domain reads KAGVTQTPRYLIKTRGQQVTLSCSPISGHRSVSWYQQTPGQGLQFLFEYFSETQRNKGNFPGRFSGRQFSNSRSEMNVSTLELGDSALYLCASSSGLAEQFFGPGTRLTVL.

The rearrangement links TRBV7-2 to TRBJ2-7; 7 bases fit TRBD2. CDR3 size: 14 residues. J lost 6 bases, V lost 0 bases, and 5 bases had no gene match. Germline lookup yields CDR1 SGHTA and CDR2 FQGNSA. The CDR3 DNA reads as TGTGCCAGCAGCTTAGCGGGAGGGCCGGTCGAGCAGTACTTC. This encodes CASSLAGGPVEQYF.